The 29 T cell receptor beta chains below were found in one sample sequenced in a study of CD8+ T cells in alopecia areata. Sequencing templates came from extracted RNA that was reverse transcribed into cDNA. Generated by immunoSEQ multiplex PCR, the TCRdb table keeps only in-frame clones and is missing some. The top ten hold approximately 4.3% of the sample, which has about 140,000 clones, 55% seen once. The sequencing input was CD4+ T cells sorted from blood. All receptors derive from a human donor in good health.

The sample holds a few counts of this clone. The sample holds other DNA sequences that translate to the same CDR3. The V call is TRBV5-1, the J call TRBJ2-7; D unclear. This CDR3 is 13 amino acids long. Germline CDR1 reads SGHRS; CDR2 reads YFSETQ. V was clipped by 2 bases and J by 0 bases, with 6 bases between them. CDR3 region: CASSFGSSYEQYF. CDR3 coding DNA: TGCGCCAGCAGCTTCGGGTCCTCCTACGAGCAGTACTTC.

The chain employs TRBV5-1 and TRBJ2-1; a weak D match, TRBD1 (5 bases). Germline V gene data show CDR1 as SGHRS and CDR2 as YFSETQ. CDR3 length equals 15 residues. Trimming pared 4 bases from V and 5 bases from J, leaving 16 bases between. The CDR3 spells CASSRQGIHNNEQFF. CDR3 sequence (DNA): TGCGCCAGCAGCCGGCAGGGAATTCACAACAATGAGCAGTTCTTC.

J is TRBJ1-5 and V is TRBV15; possible D gene TRBD1, 5 bases. V was cut by 0 bases and J by 7 bases, with 13 bases left in between. Germline lookup yields CDR1 LNHNV and CDR2 YYDKDF (reference sequence). CDR3 length: 15 residues. CDR3 DNA: TGTGCCACCAGCAGAGATGGAGGGGATGGACAGCCCCAGCATTTT. Translating gives CATSRDGGDGQPQHF.

This clone has more than one count but fewer than ten. The chain employs TRBV29-1 and TRBJ2-3; D call uncertain. The CDR3 has 13 amino acids. CDR1 is SQVTM, CDR2 ANQGSEA, per germline. Trimming took off 7 bases at V and 2 bases at J, with 13 bases between the two ends. The CDR3 nucleotides are TGCAGCGGGGTGGCAGAGCACACAGATACGCAGTATTTT. Protein sequence: CSGVAEHTDTQYF.

The chain couples TRBV5-6 to TRBJ2-1, with unresolved D. V lost 0 bases, J lost 0 bases, and 7 bases lay in between. CDR1 SGHDT and CDR2 YYEEEE come from the germline V gene. The CDR3 is 15 amino acids. The CDR3 spells CASSLGISSYNEQFF. The DNA of the CDR3 is TGTGCCAGCAGCTTGGGGATTAGCTCCTACAATGAGCAGTTCTTC.

This clone was counted a few times. This specimen includes other DNA sequences encoding the same CDR3. CDR3 sequence: CASSERTGTYEQYF. CDR3 coding DNA: TGTGCCAGCAGTGAAAGGACAGGGACCTACGAGCAGTACTTC. The chain couples TRBV2 to TRBJ2-7; 8 bases line up with TRBD1. The CDR3 consists of 14 residues. The germline CDR1 and CDR2 sequences are SNHLY and FYNNEI. V gave up 2 bases and J gave up 2 bases; unmatched junction bases: 2.

This clone occurred a few times. V and J are TRBV7-2 and TRBJ2-5, with D hard to call. Germline V gene sequence: CDR1 SGHTA, CDR2 FQGNSA. V lost 7 bases and J 2 bases, leaving 8 bases between the germline ends. The CDR3 has 12 residues. The CDR3 DNA reads TGTGCCAGCACTCCAACACAAGAGACCCAGTACTTC. It specifies CASTPTQETQYF.

This rearrangement joins TRBV29-1 to TRBJ2-1; TRBD1 might be the D (6 bases). V lost 5 bases, J lost 8 bases, and 13 bases lay in between. Germline CDR1 SQVTM, CDR2 ANQGSEA. This CDR3 comprises 12 residues. The CDR3 DNA follows: TGCAGCGTTCGCAAACAGGGCTATGAGCAGTTCTTC. The encoded protein is CSVRKQGYEQFF.

The CDR3 coding sequence is TGCAGCTACCGACATGGAGAGAACACTGAAGCTTTCTTT. This codes for CSYRHGENTEAFF. This chain uses TRBV29-1 with TRBJ1-1; D is undetermined. The ends were cut back, 8 bases at V and 1 base at J, with 14 bases in the middle. The CDR3 contains 13 residues. CDR1 and CDR2 from the germline V gene are SQVTM and ANQGSEA. Variable domain in full (rest from reference TRBV29-1 and TRBJ1-1): SAVISQKPSRDICQRGTSLTIQCQVDSQVTMMFWYRQQPGQSLTLIATANQGSEATYESGFVIDKFPISRPNLTFSTLTVSNMSPEDSSIYLCSYRHGENTEAFFGQGTRLTVV.

V gene TRBV29-1 combines with J gene TRBJ2-7; possible D gene TRBD2, 5 bases. The CDR3 extends over 13 amino acids. Trimming removed 3 bases at V and 1 base at J, with 10 bases between. From germline, CDR1 is SQVTM and CDR2 ANQGSEA. In nucleotides, the CDR3 is TGCAGCGTTGAGAGTGGAGGATCCTACGAGCAGTACTTC. Encoded protein: CSVESGGSYEQYF.

The DNA for the CDR3 is TGTGCCAGGGGACTAGCGGGAGCAGATACGCAGTATTTT. Its protein is CARGLAGADTQYF. This chain uses TRBV7-2 with TRBJ2-3, with TRBD2 matching over 14 bases. The V gene end was trimmed by 9 bases and the J gene end by 4 bases; junction bases not matched to a gene: 0. The germline CDR1 and CDR2 sequences are SGHTA and FQGNSA. The CDR3 length is 13 residues.

The V gene is TRBV7-2, the J gene TRBJ2-5, with D hard to call. This CDR3 is 14 amino acids long. CDR1 is SGHTA and CDR2 is FQGNSA in the germline V gene. Trimming shortened V by 1 base and J by 3 bases, and 9 bases separated the two germline ends. CDR3 region: CASSLGVLKETQYF. As DNA, the CDR3 is TGTGCCAGCAGCTTAGGGGTTCTGAAAGAGACCCAGTACTTC.

V usage is TRBV5-6 and J usage is TRBJ2-7; 9 bases are shared with TRBD1. Germline V CDR1 and CDR2: SGHDT, YYEEEE. The CDR3 has 15 amino acids. After removal of 4 bases from V and 3 bases from J, the junction contained 8 bases not matched to a gene. DNA for the CDR3: TGTGCCAGCAGCCCCCCGGGGACAGGGAACTACGAGCAGTACTTC. Residues: CASSPPGTGNYEQYF.

This clone was counted only a few times. The chain has TRBV5-4 and TRBJ1-3; D gene ambiguous. The CDR3 spans 16 residues. Germline assignment: CDR1 SGHNT and CDR2 YYREEE (reference sequence). The ends were cut back, 1 base at V and 0 bases at J, with 11 bases in the middle. The CDR3 loop reads CASSLRVEGSGNTIYF. As DNA, the CDR3 is TGTGCCAGCAGCTTGCGGGTAGAAGGCTCTGGAAACACCATATATTTT. The full variable domain, its missing parts supplied by reference TRBV5-4 and TRBJ1-3, is ETGVTQSPTHLIKTRGQQVTLRCSSQSGHNTVSWYQQALGQGPQFIFQYYREEENGRGNFPPRFSGLQFPNYSSELNVNALELDDSALYLCASSLRVEGSGNTIYFGEGSWLTVV.

The rearrangement links TRBV4-1 to TRBJ1-2, with D tentatively TRBD1 (5 bases). With 4 bases removed from V and 8 bases from J, the gap between germline ends came to 17 bases. The CDR3 loop spans 14 amino acids. Germline values: CDR1 MGHRA, CDR2 YSYEKL. The CDR3 coding sequence is TGCGCCAGCAGCCCACGGGACGTCTTGTTCGGCTACACCTTC. Translated: CASSPRDVLFGYTF.

This clone was picked up a small number of times. The genes are TRBV29-1 and TRBJ1-2; no reliable D call. Germline V gene data show CDR1 as SQVTM and CDR2 as ANQGSEA. This CDR3 contains 12 residues. Trimming stripped 4 bases from V and 2 bases from J, with 8 bases between. The DNA of the CDR3 is TGCAGCGTTGTGAGCACCAACTATGGCTACACCTTC. It specifies CSVVSTNYGYTF.

This clone was observed a single time. The chain is built from TRBV2 and TRBJ2-4; D perhaps matches TRBD2 (5 bases). V lost 3 bases, J lost 0 bases, and 12 bases lay in between. CDR3 size: 16 residues. Germline V CDR1 and CDR2: SNHLY, FYNNEI. CDR3 sequence reads: CASSERAGLAKNIQYF. The CDR3 bases are TGTGCCAGCAGTGAGCGTGCGGGCCTAGCCAAAAACATTCAGTACTTC.

This chain joins TRBV19 and TRBJ1-1, with no clear D. This CDR3 has 14 amino acids. Looked up from germline, CDR1 is LNHDA and CDR2 is SQIVND (reference sequence). With 3 bases removed from V and 4 bases from J, the gap between germline ends came to 12 bases. The CDR3 protein is CASSMAPGSTEAFF. The CDR3, as DNA: TGTGCCAGTAGTATGGCGCCGGGATCCACTGAAGCTTTCTTT. The variable domain in full, with the rest retrieved from reference TRBV19 and TRBJ1-1, is DGGITQSPKYLFRKEGQNVTLSCEQNLNHDAMYWYRQDPGQGLRLIYYSQIVNDFQKGDIAEGYSVSREKKESFPLTVTSAQKNPTAFYLCASSMAPGSTEAFFGQGTRLTVV.

The sample holds a few counts of this clone. J is TRBJ1-1 and V is TRBV7-6, with no clear D. V shed 5 bases and J shed 4 bases, with 14 bases lying between them. Germline values: CDR1 SGHVS, CDR2 FNYEAQ. The CDR3 is 14 amino acids. The CDR3 DNA reads TGTGCCAGCAGCGGAGAGGGTGGAGGCACTGAAGCTTTCTTT. Protein: CASSGEGGGTEAFF.

This clone was observed a handful of times. The chain uses TRBV29-1 and TRBJ2-7, with 12 bases that match TRBD2. This CDR3 comprises 19 residues. V trimming: 0 bases; J trimming: 2 bases; junction bases outside the gene matches: 14. In germline, CDR1 is SQVTM, CDR2 ANQGSEA. The CDR3 here is CSVEDRLAGGPVGTYEQYF. Here the CDR3 DNA reads TGCAGCGTTGAAGATAGGCTAGCGGGAGGGCCGGTGGGCACCTACGAGCAGTACTTC.

DNA of the CDR3: TGTGCCAGCAGCTTAGCGCTAACGGAGACCCAGTACTTC. It encodes CASSLALTETQYF. V is TRBV7-3 and J is TRBJ2-5, with D uncertain. This CDR3 region has 13 residues. Germline CDR1 is SGHTA and CDR2 is FQGTGA. Trimming removed 2 bases at V and 5 bases at J, with 9 bases between. Drawing the rest from reference TRBV7-3 and TRBJ2-5, the complete variable domain is GAGVSQTPSNKVTEKGKYVELRCDPISGHTALYWYRQSLGQGPEFLIYFQGTGAADDSGLPNDRFFAVRPEGSVSTLKIQRTERGDSAVYLCASSLALTETQYFGPGTRLLVL.

The rearrangement uses TRBV2 and TRBJ2-2; 8 nucleotides line up with TRBD2. V dropped 4 bases and J dropped 4; count of bases not matched to a gene: 5. CDR3 size: 15 residues. The germline V gene has CDR1 SNHLY and CDR2 FYNNEI. In nucleotides, the CDR3 is TGTGCCAGCAGTGGAGCGGGAGTGTCCACCGGGGAGCTGTTTTTT. Translating it yields CASSGAGVSTGELFF.

The chain uses TRBV7-7 and TRBJ2-1, with no clear D. CDR3 length: 13 amino acids. The V and J ends lost 5 bases and 8 bases respectively, with 13 bases between them. CDR1 and CDR2 from the germline V gene are SSHAT and FNYEAQ (reference sequence). CDR3 in DNA: TGTGCCAGCAGCGGTAAGATCTGGGATGAGCAGTTCTTC. Its protein is CASSGKIWDEQFF.

This clone was recorded a few times. The J gene is TRBJ2-2, the V gene TRBV29-1; 7 nucleotides agree with TRBD1. The V and J ends lost 6 bases and 0 bases, in that order; junction bases with no gene match: 7. The germline gives CDR1 SQVTM, CDR2 ANQGSEA. The CDR3 runs to 15 residues. The CDR3 spells CSVSRGPANTGELFF. The CDR3 nucleotides are TGCAGCGTGTCGAGGGGGCCCGCGAACACCGGGGAGCTGTTTTTT.

This chain links TRBV19 with TRBJ2-5, with TRBD2 matching 8 bases. Looked up from germline, CDR1 is LNHDA and CDR2 is SQIVND (reference sequence). V was pared by 9 bases and J by 2 bases, with 14 bases of the junction left unmatched. The CDR3 covers 16 residues. Written as DNA, the CDR3 is TGTGCCAGCCTTCGGCGGGAGGTGATTTTACAAGAGACCCAGTACTTC. Protein sequence: CASLRREVILQETQYF.

This clone was counted only a few times. The V and J genes are TRBV11-2 and TRBJ1-1, with D perhaps TRBD1 (5 bases). The CDR3 is 13 residues long. The V and J ends lost 2 bases and 4 bases respectively, with 8 bases between them. From germline, CDR1 is SGHAT and CDR2 FQNNGV. The CDR3 sequence: CASSLSQGTEAFF. CDR3 DNA: TGTGCCAGCAGCTTATCCCAGGGCACTGAAGCTTTCTTT. The complete variable domain, with remaining parts taken from reference TRBV11-2 and TRBJ1-1, reads EAGVAQSPRYKIIEKRQSVAFWCNPISGHATLYWYQQILGQGPKLLIQFQNNGVVDDSQLPKDRFSAERLKGVDSTLKIQPAKLEDSAVYLCASSLSQGTEAFFGQGTRLTVV.

Remarks on this clone: Additional DNA sequences in this sample encode the identical CDR3. The chain is built from TRBV5-1 and TRBJ2-5; 12 bases fit TRBD1. With V trimmed by 4 bases and J by 5 bases, 3 bases remained unmatched. The germline V gene has CDR1 SGHRS and CDR2 YFSETQ. The CDR3 is 14 residues long. CDR3 nucleotide sequence: TGCGCCAGCAGCGGGACAGGGGGCTGGGAGACCCAGTACTTC. Translation gives CASSGTGGWETQYF. The whole variable domain, filled in from reference TRBV5-1 and TRBJ2-5, reads KAGVTQTPRYLIKTRGQQVTLSCSPISGHRSVSWYQQTPGQGLQFLFEYFSETQRNKGNFPGRFSGRQFSNSRSEMNVSTLELGDSALYLCASSGTGGWETQYFGPGTRLLVL.

This clone was counted between two and nine times. J is TRBJ2-1 and V is TRBV7-2; a possible D gene is TRBD2 (6 bases). Trimming stripped 4 bases from V and 9 bases from J, with 13 bases between. The CDR3 consists of 13 residues. The germline gives CDR1 SGHTA, CDR2 FQGNSA. The CDR3 coding sequence is TGTGCCAGCAGCTACGGGGGTAGTACTGAGCAGTTCTTC. Translation gives CASSYGGSTEQFF.

This clone came up once. This rearrangement joins TRBV6-5 to TRBJ1-4; 9 bases align to TRBD1. V shed 8 bases and J 5 bases; nucleotides not matched to a gene: 3. CDR1 is MNHEY and CDR2 is SVGAGI in the germline V gene. The CDR3 totals 13 residues. The CDR3 DNA reads as TGTGCCAGCCGGGACAGGGTCAATGAAAAACTGTTTTTT. It translates to CASRDRVNEKLFF.